This TCR beta chain was documented in a study of shared clonotypes between healthy human individuals. Overall study findings and caveats: Only blood underwent sampling, and tissue repertoires likely differ. Inspection by rarefaction showed sorted-subset sequencing to be incomplete despite large depth.

J was trimmed by 2 bases and V by 10 bases; bases with no gene match: 9. The CDR3 consists of 15 residues. Germline values: CDR1 MNHEY, CDR2 SMNVEV (reference sequence). Clones were read by immunoSEQ multiplex PCR, and TCRdb kept only the in-frame ones, dropping some. The data hold hundreds of thousands of clones, with around 70% observed a single time. Notes on this clone: Its antigen remains unidentified.

What was sequenced was memory CD4+ T cells sorted from blood. Subset in this sample: CD45RA-negative fraction. The TCR originated in a young man in good health. V usage is TRBV27 and J usage is TRBJ2-4; TRBD2 matches at 9 bases. CDR3 amino acids: CATSTAGGPKNIQYF. CDR3 nucleotide sequence: TGTGCCACCTCGACAGCGGGAGGTCCCAAAAACATTCAGTACTTC.